Listed below are T cell receptor beta chains from one sample, sequenced in a study of blood T cells in healthy people across ages. TCRdb recomputed calls from the 5' RACE reads with MiXCR, one row per CDR3 protein. The table shows about 1.6 million distinct CDR3 sequences, with 30% to 35% occurring only once. Material for sequencing was blood. These receptors originate from a woman aged 25 to 39 in good health. Each CDR3 is given with its conserved first and last residue. D genes are given only for firm matches. Some rows mark clone size as missing; the rest say once, few, many or name a class of expanded clone.

d_gene	v_gene	abundance	j_gene	CDR3aa	CDR3nt
.	TRBV18	.	TRBJ1-1	CASSLAESSYIPTEAFF	TGTGCCAGCTCACTAGCCGAATCCTCCTATATCCCCACTGAAGCTTTCTTT
.	TRBV7-3	few	TRBJ2-3	CASSPHLGQRMNTQYF	TGTGCCAGCAGCCCCCATCTAGGACAGAGAATGAATACGCAGTATTTT
.	TRBV2	.	TRBJ2-5	CASSEEHPATWGTQYF	TGTGCCAGCAGTGAAGAGCACCCGGCCACTTGGGGGACCCAGTACTTC
TRBD1	TRBV4-1	.	TRBJ1-5	CASSRGSQGGIMNQPQHF	TGCGCCAGCAGCCGTGGGAGTCAAGGGGGCATAATGAATCAGCCCCAGCATTTT
TRBD1	TRBV27	.	TRBJ1-2	CASSSLMHRDSYGYTF	TGTGCCAGCAGTTCCCTAATGCACCGGGACAGCTATGGCTACACCTTC
.	TRBV9	once	TRBJ1-2	CASSVGVGSGDIGYTF	TGTGCCAGCAGCGTAGGGGTTGGAAGTGGTGATATCGGCTACACCTTC
.	TRBV4-2	.	TRBJ2-1	CASTSERGGENEQFF	TGTGCCAGCACATCGGAGAGGGGGGGGGAAAATGAGCAGTTCTTC
TRBD2	TRBV14	.	TRBJ2-1	CASSQKGWPGLGSYNEQFF	TGTGCCAGCAGCCAAAAAGGGTGGCCGGGACTAGGGTCCTACAATGAGCAGTTCTTC
.	TRBV20-1	.	TRBJ2-5	CSVPRQGSWETQYF	TGCAGTGTCCCGCGGCAGGGGTCGTGGGAGACCCAGTACTTC
.	TRBV11-2	few	TRBJ1-1	CASSLVTGEAFF	TGTGCCAGCAGCTTAGTGACAGGAGAAGCTTTCTTT
.	TRBV6-6	.	TRBJ2-3	CASSARTGGADTQYF	TGTGCCAGCAGTGCAAGGACCGGCGGCGCAGATACGCAGTATTTT
TRBD2	TRBV5-1	.	TRBJ2-1	CASSPGGGVSYNEQFF	TGCGCCAGCAGCCCGGGAGGGGGGGTCTCCTACAATGAGCAGTTCTTC
.	TRBV20-1	few	TRBJ1-2	CSAPPGRGVVLSYGYTF	TGCAGTGCGCCCCCGGGGAGGGGGGTTGTGCTAAGCTATGGCTACACCTTC
.	TRBV5-1	few	TRBJ2-5	CASSPGRDETQYF	TGCGCCAGCAGCCCTGGACGGGACGAGACCCAGTACTTC